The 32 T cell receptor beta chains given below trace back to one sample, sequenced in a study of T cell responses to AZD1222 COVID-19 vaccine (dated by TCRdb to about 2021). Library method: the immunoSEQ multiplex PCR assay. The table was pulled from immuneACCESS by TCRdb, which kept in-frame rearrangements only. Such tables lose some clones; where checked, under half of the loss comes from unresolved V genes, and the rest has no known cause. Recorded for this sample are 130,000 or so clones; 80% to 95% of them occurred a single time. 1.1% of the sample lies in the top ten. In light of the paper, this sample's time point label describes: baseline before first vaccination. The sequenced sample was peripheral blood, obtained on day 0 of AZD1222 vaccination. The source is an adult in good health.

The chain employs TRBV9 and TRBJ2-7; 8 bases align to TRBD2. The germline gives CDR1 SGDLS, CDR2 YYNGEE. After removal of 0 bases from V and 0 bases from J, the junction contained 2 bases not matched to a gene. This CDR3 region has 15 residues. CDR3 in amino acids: CASSVGLAGSYEQYF. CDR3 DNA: TGTGCCAGCAGCGTAGGCCTAGCGGGCTCCTACGAGCAGTACTTC.

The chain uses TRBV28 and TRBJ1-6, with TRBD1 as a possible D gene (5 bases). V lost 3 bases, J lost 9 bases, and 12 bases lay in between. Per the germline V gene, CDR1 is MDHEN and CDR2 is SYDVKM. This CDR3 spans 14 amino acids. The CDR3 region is CASSLTGRISPLHF. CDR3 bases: TGTGCCAGCAGTTTGACGGGACGGATTTCACCCCTCCACTTT.

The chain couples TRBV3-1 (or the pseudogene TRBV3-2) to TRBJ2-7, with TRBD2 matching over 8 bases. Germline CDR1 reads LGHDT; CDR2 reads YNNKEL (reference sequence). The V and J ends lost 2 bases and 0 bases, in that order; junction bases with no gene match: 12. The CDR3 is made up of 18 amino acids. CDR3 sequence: CASSQNRVGGTSSYEQYF. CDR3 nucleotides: TGTGCCAGCAGCCAAAACCGAGTCGGAGGGACTAGCTCCTACGAGCAGTACTTC.

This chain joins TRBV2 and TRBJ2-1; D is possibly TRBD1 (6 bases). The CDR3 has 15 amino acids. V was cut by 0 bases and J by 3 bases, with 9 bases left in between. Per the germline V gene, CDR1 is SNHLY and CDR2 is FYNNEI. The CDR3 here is CASSEARQVYNEQFF. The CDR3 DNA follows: TGTGCCAGCAGTGAAGCGCGACAGGTCTACAATGAGCAGTTCTTC.

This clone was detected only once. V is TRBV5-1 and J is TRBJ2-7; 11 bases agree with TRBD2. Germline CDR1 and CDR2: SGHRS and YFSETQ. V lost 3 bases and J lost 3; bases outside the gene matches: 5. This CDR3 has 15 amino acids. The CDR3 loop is CASSSPGLAVYEQYF. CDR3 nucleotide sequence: TGCGCCAGCAGCTCTCCGGGACTAGCGGTCTACGAGCAGTACTTC.

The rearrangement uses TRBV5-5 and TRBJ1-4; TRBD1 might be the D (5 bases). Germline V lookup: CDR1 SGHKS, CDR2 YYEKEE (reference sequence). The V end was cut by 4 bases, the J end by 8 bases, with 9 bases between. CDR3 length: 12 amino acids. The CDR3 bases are TGTGCCAGCAGCCGGGACGGCGAAAAACTGTTTTTT. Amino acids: CASSRDGEKLFF.

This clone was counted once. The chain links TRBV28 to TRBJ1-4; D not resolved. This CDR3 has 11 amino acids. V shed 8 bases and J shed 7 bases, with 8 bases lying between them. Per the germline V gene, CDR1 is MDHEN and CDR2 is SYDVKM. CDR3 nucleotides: TGTGCCAGCGGAATCCCTGAAAAACTGTTTTTT. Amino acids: CASGIPEKLFF. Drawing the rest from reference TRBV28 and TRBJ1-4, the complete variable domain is DVKVTQSSRYLVKRTGEKVFLECVQDMDHENMFWYRQDPGLGLRLIYFSYDVKMKEKGDIPEGYSVSREKKERFSLILESASTNQTSMYLCASGIPEKLFFGSGTQLSVL.

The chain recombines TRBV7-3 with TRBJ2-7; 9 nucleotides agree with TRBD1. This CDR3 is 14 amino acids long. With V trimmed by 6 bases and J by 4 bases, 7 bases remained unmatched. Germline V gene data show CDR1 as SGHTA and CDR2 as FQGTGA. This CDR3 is CASSGTGKGYEQYF. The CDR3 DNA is TGTGCCAGCAGTGGGACAGGGAAGGGGTACGAGCAGTACTTC. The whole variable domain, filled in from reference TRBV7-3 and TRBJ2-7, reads GAGVSQTPSNKVTEKGKYVELRCDPISGHTALYWYRQSLGQGPEFLIYFQGTGAADDSGLPNDRFFAVRPEGSVSTLKIQRTERGDSAVYLCASSGTGKGYEQYFGPGTRLTVT.

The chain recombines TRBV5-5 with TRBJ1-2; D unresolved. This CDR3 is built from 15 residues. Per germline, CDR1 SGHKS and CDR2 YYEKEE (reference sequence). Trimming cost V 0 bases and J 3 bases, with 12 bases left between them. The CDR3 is CASSLVGEVDYGYTF. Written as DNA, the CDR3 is TGTGCCAGCAGCTTGGTAGGCGAAGTCGACTATGGCTACACCTTC.

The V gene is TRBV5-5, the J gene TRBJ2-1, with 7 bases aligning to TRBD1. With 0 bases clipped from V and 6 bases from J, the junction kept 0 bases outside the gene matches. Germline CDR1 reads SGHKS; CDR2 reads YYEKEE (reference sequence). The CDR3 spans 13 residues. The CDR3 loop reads CASSLGDSNEQFF. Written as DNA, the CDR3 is TGTGCCAGCAGCTTGGGGGACAGCAATGAGCAGTTCTTC.

The CDR3 nucleotides read TGTGCCAGCTCACCACCGACGACTAGGCTGGGTGAGACCCAGTACTTC. As protein: CASSPPTTRLGETQYF. The chain uses TRBV18 and TRBJ2-5; possible D gene TRBD2, 6 bases. CDR3 length: 16 residues. The germline V gene has CDR1 KGHSH and CDR2 LQKENI. The germline V and J ends were trimmed by 0 bases and 5 bases, with 16 bases remaining between them.

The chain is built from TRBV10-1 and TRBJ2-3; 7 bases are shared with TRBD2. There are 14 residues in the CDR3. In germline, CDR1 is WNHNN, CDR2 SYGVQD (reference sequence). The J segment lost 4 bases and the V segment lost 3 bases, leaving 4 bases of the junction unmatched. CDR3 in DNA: TGCGCCAGCAGTGACCGGGAGGTCCCAGATACGCAGTATTTT. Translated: CASSDREVPDTQYF.

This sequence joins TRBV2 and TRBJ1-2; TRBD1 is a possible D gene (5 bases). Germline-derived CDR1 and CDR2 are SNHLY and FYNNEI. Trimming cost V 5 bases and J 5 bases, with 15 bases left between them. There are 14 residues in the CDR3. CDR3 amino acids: CASSQGIGLYGYTF. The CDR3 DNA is TGTGCCAGCAGTCAGGGTATAGGGCTTTATGGCTACACCTTC.

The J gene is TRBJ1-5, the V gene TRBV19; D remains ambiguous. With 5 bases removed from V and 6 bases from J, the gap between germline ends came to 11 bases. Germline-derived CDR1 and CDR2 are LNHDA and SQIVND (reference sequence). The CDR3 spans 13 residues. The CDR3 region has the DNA TGTGCCAGTAGTCTGGGGTTCCTTCAGCCCCAGCATTTT. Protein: CASSLGFLQPQHF.

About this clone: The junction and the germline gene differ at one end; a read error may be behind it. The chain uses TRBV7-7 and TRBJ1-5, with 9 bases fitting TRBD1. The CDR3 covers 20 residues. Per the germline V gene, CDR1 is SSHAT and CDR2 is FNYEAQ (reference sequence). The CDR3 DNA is TGTGCCAGCAGCTATCTATCGGACAGGGGCAACTTTATTAGCAATCGGCCCCAGCATTTT. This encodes CASSYLSDRGNFISNRPQHF.

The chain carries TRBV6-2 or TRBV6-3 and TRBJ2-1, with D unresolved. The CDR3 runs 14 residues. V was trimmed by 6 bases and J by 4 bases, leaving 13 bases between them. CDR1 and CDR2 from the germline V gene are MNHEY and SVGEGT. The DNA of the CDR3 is TGTGCCAGCAGCTTCGACACGAGTTACAATGAGCAGTTCTTC. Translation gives CASSFDTSYNEQFF.

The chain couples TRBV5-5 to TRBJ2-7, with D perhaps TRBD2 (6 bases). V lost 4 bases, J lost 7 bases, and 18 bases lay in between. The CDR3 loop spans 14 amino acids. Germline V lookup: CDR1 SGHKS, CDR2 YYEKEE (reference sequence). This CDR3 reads CASSPWTGDGEQYF. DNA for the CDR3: TGTGCCAGCAGCCCCTGGACGGGGGACGGTGAGCAGTACTTC.

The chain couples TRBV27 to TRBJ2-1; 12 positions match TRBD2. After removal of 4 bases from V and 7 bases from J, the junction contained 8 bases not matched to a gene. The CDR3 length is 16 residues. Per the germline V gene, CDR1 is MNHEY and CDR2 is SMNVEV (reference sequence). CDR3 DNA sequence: TGTGCCAGCAGTTGGCGGGCTAGCGGGAGGGCTAATGAGCAGTTCTTC. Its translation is CASSWRASGRANEQFF.

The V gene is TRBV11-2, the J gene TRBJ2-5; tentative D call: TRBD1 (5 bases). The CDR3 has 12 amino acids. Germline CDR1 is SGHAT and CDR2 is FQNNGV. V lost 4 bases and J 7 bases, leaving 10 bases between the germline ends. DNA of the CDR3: TGTGCCAGCAGCTCCCTTAGGGGGACCCAGTACTTC. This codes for CASSSLRGTQYF.

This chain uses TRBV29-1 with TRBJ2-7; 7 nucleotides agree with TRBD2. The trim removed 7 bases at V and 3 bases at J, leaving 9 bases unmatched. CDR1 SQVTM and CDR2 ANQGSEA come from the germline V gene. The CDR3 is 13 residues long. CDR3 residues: CSAGGGASYEQYF. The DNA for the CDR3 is TGCAGCGCCGGGGGAGGGGCCAGCTACGAGCAGTACTTC.

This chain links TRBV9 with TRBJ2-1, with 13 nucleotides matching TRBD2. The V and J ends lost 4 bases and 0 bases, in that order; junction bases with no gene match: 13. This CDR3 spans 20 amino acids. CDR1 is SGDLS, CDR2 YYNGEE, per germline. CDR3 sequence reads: CASSLAPGLAGISSYNEQFF. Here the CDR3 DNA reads TGTGCCAGCAGCCTAGCTCCGGGACTAGCGGGAATTAGCTCCTACAATGAGCAGTTCTTC.

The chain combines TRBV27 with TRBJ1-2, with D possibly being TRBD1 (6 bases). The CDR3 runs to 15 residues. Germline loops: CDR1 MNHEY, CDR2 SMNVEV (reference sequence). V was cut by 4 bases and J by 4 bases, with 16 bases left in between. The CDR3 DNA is TGTGCCAGCAGTTCCCTCCAGGGGCGGATCTATGGCTACACCTTC. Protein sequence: CASSSLQGRIYGYTF.

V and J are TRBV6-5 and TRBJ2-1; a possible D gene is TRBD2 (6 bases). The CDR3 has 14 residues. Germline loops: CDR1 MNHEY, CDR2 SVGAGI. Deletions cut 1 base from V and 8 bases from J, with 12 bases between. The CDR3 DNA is TGTGCCAGCAGTTACTTCGGGAGAGGGGATGAGCAGTTCTTC. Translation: CASSYFGRGDEQFF.

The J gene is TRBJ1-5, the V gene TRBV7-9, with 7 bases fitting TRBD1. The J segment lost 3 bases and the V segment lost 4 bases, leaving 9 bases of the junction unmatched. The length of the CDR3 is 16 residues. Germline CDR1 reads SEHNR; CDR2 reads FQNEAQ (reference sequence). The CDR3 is CASSSGTGAFNQPQHF. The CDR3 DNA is TGTGCCAGCAGCTCGGGTACAGGGGCGTTCAATCAGCCCCAGCATTTT.

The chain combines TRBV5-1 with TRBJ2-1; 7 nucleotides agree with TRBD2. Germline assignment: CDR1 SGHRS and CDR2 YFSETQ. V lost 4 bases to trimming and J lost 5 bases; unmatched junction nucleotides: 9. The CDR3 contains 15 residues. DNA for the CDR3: TGCGCCAGCAGCCCTAGCGGTCCTCGTAACAATGAGCAGTTCTTC. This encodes CASSPSGPRNNEQFF.

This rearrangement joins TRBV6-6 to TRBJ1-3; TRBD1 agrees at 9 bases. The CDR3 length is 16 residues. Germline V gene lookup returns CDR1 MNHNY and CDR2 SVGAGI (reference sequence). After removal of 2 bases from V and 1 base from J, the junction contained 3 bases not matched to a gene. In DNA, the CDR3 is TGTGCCAGCAGTTACCCGGGACAGGGTTCTGGAAACACCATATATTTT. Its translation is CASSYPGQGSGNTIYF.

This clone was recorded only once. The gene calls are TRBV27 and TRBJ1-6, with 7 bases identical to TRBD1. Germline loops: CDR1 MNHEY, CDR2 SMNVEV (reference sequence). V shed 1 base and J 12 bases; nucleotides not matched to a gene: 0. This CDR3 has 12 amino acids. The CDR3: CASSLYRGPLHF. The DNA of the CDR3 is TGTGCCAGCAGTTTATACAGGGGACCCCTCCACTTT.

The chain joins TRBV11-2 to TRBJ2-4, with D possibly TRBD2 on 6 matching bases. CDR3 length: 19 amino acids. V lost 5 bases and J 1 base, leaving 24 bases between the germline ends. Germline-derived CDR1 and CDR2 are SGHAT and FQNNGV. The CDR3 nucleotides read TGTGCCAGCAGCCCTCGGGACTCATCACTTCATGTGGCCAAAAACATTCAGTACTTC. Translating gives CASSPRDSSLHVAKNIQYF. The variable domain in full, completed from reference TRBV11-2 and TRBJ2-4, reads EAGVAQSPRYKIIEKRQSVAFWCNPISGHATLYWYQQILGQGPKLLIQFQNNGVVDDSQLPKDRFSAERLKGVDSTLKIQPAKLEDSAVYLCASSPRDSSLHVAKNIQYFGAGTRLSVL.

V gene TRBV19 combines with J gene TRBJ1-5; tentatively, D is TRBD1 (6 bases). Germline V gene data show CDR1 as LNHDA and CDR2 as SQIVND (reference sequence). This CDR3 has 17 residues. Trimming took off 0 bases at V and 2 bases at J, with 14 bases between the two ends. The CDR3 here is CASSIDDVRGRNQPQHF. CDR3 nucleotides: TGTGCCAGTAGTATAGACGACGTCCGGGGGCGCAATCAGCCCCAGCATTTT. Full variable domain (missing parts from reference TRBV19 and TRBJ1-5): DGGITQSPKYLFRKEGQNVTLSCEQNLNHDAMYWYRQDPGQGLRLIYYSQIVNDFQKGDIAEGYSVSREKKESFPLTVTSAQKNPTAFYLCASSIDDVRGRNQPQHFGDGTRLSIL.

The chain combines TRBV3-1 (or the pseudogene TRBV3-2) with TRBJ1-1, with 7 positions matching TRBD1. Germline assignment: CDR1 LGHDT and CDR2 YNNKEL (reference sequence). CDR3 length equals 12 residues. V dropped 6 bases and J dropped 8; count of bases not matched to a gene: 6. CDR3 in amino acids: CASSLQGREAFF. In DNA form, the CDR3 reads TGTGCCAGCAGTCTACAGGGGCGGGAAGCTTTCTTT.

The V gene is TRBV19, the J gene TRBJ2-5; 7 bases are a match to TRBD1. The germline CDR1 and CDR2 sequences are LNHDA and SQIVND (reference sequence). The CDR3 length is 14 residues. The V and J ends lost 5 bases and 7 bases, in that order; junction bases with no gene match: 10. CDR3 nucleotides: TGTGCCAGTAGTGTCGGGACAGAACCTAGGACCCAGTACTTC. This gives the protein CASSVGTEPRTQYF.

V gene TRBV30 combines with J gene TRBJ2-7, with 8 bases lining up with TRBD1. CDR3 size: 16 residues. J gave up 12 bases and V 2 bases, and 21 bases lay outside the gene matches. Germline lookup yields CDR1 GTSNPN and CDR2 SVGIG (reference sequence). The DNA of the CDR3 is TGTGCCTGGAGTCGAAATAACAGGGGGTCGTTCCAGGGCAGGTACTTC. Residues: CAWSRNNRGSFQGRYF.